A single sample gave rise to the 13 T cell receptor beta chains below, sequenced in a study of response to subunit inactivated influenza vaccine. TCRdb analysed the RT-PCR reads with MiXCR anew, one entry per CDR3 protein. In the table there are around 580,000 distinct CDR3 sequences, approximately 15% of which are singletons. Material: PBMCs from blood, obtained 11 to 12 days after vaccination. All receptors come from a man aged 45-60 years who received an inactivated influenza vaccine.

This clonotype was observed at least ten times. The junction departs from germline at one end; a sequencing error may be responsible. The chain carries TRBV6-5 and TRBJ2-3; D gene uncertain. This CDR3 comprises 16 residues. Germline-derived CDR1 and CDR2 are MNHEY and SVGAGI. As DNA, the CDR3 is TGTGTCAGCAGTTATCAACTGGCGACTAGCACAGATACGCAGTATTTT. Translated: CVSSYQLATSTDTQYF.

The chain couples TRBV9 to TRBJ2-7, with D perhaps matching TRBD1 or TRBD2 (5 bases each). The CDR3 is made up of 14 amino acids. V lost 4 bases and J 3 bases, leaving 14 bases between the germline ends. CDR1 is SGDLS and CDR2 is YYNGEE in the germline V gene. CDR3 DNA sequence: TGTGCCAGCAGCCCCTACCGGGACCTCTACGAGCAGTACTTC. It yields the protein CASSPYRDLYEQYF.

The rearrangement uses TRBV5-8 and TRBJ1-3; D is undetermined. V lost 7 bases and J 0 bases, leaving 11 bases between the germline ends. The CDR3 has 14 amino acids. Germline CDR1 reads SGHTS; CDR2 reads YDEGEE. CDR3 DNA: TGTGCCAGCGCGCAAGGGAACTCTGGAAACACCATATATTTT. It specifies CASAQGNSGNTIYF.

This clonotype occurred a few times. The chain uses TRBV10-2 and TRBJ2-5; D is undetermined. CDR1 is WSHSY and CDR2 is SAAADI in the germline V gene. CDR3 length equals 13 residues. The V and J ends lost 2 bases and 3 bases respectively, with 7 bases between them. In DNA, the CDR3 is TGCGCCAGCAGTGAGGGGGTAGAAGAGACCCAGTACTTC. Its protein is CASSEGVEETQYF.

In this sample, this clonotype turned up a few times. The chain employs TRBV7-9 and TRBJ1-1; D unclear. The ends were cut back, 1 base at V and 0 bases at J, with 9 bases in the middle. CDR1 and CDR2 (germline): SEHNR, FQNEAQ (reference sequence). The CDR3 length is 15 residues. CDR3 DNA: TGTGCCAGCAGCTTAGGTGAGGCGGTGAACACTGAAGCTTTCTTT. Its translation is CASSLGEAVNTEAFF.

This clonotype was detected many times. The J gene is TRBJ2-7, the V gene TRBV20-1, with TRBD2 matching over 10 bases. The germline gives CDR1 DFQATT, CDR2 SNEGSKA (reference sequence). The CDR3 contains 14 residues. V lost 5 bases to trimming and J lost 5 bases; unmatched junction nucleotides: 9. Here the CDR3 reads CSAQLPGLANEQYF. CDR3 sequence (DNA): TGCAGTGCTCAACTACCGGGACTAGCGAACGAGCAGTACTTC.

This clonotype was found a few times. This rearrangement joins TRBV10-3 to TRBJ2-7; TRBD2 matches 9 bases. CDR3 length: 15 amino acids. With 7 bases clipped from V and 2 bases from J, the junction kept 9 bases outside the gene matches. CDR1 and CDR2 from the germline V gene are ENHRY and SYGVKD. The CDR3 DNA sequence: TGTGCCATCACCGAGAATATAGCGGGAGCCTACGAGCAGTACTTC. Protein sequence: CAITENIAGAYEQYF.

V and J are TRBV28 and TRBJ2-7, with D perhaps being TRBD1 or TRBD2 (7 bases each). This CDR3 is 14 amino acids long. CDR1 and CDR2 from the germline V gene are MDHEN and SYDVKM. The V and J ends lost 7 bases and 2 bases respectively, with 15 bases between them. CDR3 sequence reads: CASKGGTVTYEQYF. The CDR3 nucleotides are TGTGCCAGCAAGGGGGGGACAGTAACCTACGAGCAGTACTTC. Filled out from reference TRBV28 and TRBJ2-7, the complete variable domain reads DVKVTQSSRYLVKRTGEKVFLECVQDMDHENMFWYRQDPGLGLRLIYFSYDVKMKEKGDIPEGYSVSREKKERFSLILESASTNQTSMYLCASKGGTVTYEQYFGPGTRLTVT.

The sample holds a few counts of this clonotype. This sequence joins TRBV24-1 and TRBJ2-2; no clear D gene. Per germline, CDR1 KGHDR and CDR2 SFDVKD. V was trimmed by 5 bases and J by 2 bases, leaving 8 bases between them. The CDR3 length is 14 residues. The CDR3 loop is CATSARINTGELFF. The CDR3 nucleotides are TGTGCCACCAGTGCCAGGATCAACACCGGGGAGCTGTTTTTT.

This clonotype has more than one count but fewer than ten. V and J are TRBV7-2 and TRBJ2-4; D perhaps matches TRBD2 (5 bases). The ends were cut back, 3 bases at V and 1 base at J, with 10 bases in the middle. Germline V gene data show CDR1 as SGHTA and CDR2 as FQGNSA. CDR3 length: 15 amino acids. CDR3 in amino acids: CASSLRVGAKNIQYF. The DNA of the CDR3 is TGTGCCAGCAGCTTGCGGGTGGGGGCCAAAAACATTCAGTACTTC.

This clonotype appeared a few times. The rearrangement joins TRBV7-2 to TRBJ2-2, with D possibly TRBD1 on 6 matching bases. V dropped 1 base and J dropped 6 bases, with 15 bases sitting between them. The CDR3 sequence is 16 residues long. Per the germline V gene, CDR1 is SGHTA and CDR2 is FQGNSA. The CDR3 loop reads CASSLVRTVNPGELFF. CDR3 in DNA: TGTGCCAGCAGCTTAGTTAGGACAGTTAACCCCGGGGAGCTGTTTTTT.

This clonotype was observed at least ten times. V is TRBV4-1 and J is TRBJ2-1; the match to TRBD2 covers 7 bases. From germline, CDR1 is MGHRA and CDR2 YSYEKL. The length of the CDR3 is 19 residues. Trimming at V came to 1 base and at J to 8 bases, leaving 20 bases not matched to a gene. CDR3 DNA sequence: TGCGCCAGCAGCCAAGGCCTCCAGTTGACGGGGGGACTTCGGGATGAGCAGTTCTTC. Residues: CASSQGLQLTGGLRDEQFF.

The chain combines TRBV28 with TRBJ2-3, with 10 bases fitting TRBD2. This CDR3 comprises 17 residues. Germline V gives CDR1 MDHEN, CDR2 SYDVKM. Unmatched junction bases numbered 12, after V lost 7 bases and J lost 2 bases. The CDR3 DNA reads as TGTGCCAGCACCACCCTAGCGGGGGCGTTGGACACAGATACGCAGTATTTT. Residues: CASTTLAGALDTDTQYF.